The clone carrying this TCR beta chain has a handful of counts. What it binds is unknown. Clinicians diagnosed patients from clinical symptoms, serum thyroxine and TRAb, thyroid ultrasound and orbital computed tomography. The data are from a study of T cells in Graves' hyperthyroidism and ophthalmopathy. In germline, CDR1 is SGHTA, CDR2 FQGTGA. The CDR3 extends over 13 amino acids. V dropped 4 bases and J dropped 5 bases, with 11 bases sitting between them. Researchers amplified the TCR beta CDR3 regions from RNA transcripts. Researchers ran a first-round RT-PCR on the TCR CDR3 using the HTBI primer set. TCRdb fed the multiplex PCR reads into MiXCR, producing one record per CDR3 protein. The table shows about 270,000 distinct CDR3 sequences, with 20% to 25% occurring only once. Study-level findings and limits: A median around 6.8 months before onset, the model predicted ophthalmopathy.

The sample comprised blood. The origin of this receptor is a man younger than 45 with Graves' ophthalmopathy. The chain has TRBV7-3 and TRBJ1-1, with D perhaps matching TRBD1 (6 bases). CDR3 sequence reads: CASSSDSRTEAFF. The CDR3 region has the DNA TGTGCCAGCAGCTCGGACAGTAGGACTGAAGCTTTCTTT.